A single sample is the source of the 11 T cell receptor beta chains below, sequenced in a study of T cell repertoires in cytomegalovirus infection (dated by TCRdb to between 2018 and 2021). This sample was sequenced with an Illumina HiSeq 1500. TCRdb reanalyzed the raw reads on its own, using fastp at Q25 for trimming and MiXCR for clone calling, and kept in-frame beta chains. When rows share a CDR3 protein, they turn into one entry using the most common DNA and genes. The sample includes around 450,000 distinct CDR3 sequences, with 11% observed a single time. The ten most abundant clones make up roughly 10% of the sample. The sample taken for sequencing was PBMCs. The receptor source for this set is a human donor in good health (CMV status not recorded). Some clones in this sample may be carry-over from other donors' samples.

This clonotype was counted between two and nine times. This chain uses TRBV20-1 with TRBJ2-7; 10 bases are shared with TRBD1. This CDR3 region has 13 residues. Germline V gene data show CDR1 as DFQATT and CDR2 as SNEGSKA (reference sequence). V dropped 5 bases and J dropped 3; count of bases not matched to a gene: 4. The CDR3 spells CSAAGTGDYEQYF. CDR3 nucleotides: TGCAGTGCTGCCGGGACAGGGGACTACGAGCAGTACTTC.

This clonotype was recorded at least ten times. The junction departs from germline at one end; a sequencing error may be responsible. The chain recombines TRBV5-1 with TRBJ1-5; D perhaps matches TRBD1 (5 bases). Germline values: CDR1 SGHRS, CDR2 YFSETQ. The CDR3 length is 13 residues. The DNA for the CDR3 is TGTGCCAGCAGTTTAGAGAGGGGTCAGCCCCAGCATTTT. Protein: CASSLERGQPQHF.

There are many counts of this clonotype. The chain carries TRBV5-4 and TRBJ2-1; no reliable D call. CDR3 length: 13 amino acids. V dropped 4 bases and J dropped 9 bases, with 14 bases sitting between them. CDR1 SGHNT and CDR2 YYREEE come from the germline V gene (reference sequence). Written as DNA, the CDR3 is TGTGCCAGCAGCCGAAGAGTAAGCAGTGAGCAGTTCTTC. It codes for CASSRRVSSEQFF.

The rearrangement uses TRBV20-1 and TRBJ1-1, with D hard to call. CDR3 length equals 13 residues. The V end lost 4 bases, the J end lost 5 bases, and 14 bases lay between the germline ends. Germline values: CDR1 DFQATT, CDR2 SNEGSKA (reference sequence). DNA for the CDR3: TGCAGTGCTATCGTGGACCCTGGGACTGAAGCTTTCTTT. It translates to CSAIVDPGTEAFF.

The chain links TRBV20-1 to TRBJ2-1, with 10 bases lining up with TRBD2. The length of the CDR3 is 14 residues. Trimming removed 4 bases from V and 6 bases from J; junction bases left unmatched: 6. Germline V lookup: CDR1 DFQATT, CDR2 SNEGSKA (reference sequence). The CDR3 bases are TGCAGTGCTACTAGCGGGAGCTTAGGCAATGAGCAGTTCTTC. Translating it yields CSATSGSLGNEQFF.

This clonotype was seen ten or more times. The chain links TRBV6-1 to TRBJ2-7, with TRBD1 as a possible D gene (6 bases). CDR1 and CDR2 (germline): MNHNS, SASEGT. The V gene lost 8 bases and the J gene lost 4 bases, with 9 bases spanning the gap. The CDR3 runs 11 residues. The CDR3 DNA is TGTGCCAGCGGGGGCGGATACGAGCAGTACTTC. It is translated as CASGGGYEQYF.

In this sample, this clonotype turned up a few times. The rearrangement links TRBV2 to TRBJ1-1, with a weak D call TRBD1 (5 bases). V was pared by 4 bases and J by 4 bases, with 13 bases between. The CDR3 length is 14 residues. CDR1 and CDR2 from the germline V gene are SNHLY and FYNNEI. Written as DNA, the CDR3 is TGTGCCAGCAGTGCCTCGGGGGGGATCACTGAAGCTTTCTTT. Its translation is CASSASGGITEAFF.

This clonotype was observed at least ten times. The CDR3 loop is CSARVPPANYGYTF. CDR3 sequence (DNA): TGCAGTGCTAGAGTCCCACCCGCTAACTATGGCTACACCTTC. The genes are TRBV20-1 and TRBJ1-2; D unresolved. V was trimmed by 1 base and J by 0 bases, leaving 9 bases between them. Germline V gene sequence: CDR1 DFQATT, CDR2 SNEGSKA (reference sequence). The CDR3 has 14 residues.

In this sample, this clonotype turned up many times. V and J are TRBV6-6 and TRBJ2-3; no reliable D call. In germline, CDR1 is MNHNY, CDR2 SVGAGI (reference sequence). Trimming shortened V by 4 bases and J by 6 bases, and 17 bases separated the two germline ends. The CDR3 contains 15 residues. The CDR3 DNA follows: TGTGCCAGCAGTTCGGACCCAACCTCGCTTGATACGCAGTATTTT. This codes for CASSSDPTSLDTQYF.

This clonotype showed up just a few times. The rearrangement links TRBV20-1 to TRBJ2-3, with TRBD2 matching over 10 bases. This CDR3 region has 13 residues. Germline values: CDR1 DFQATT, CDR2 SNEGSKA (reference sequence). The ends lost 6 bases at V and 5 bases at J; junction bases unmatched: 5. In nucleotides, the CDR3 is TGCAGTGCCCTAGCGGGAGCGGTAGATACGCAGTATTTT. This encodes CSALAGAVDTQYF.

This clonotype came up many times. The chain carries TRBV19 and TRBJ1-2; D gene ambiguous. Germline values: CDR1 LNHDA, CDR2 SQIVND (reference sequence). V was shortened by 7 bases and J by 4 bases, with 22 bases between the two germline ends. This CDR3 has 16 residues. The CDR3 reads CASINRAVTPRYGYTF. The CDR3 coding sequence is TGTGCCAGTATCAACCGAGCGGTGACGCCCCGCTATGGCTACACCTTC. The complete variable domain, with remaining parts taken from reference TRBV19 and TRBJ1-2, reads DGGITQSPKYLFRKEGQNVTLSCEQNLNHDAMYWYRQDPGQGLRLIYYSQIVNDFQKGDIAEGYSVSREKKESFPLTVTSAQKNPTAFYLCASINRAVTPRYGYTFGSGTRLTVV.